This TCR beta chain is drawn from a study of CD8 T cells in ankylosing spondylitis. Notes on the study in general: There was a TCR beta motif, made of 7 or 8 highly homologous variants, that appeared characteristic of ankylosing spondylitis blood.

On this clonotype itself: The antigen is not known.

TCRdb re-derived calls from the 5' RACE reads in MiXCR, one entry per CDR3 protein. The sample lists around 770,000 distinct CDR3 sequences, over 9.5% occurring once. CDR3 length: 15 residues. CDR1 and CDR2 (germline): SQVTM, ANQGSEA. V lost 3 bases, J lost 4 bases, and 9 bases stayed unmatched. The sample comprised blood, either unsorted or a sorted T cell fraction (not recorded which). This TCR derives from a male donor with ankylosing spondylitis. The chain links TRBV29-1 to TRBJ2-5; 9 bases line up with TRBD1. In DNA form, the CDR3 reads TGCAGCGTTGATAAGGGACAGGGAGTCGGAGAGACCCAGTACTTC. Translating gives CSVDKGQGVGETQYF.